The following is a TCR beta chain sequence with its context. Its antigen specificity is not known. No much larger clone exists at a distance of one base, and base qualities are not known. The data belong to a study of T cell responses to AZD1222 COVID-19 vaccine (dated by TCRdb to 2020 to 2023). About the investigation overall: A total of just over 230 trial participants underwent TCR sequencing, of whom around 210 had received two doses of AZD1222 and approximately 26 had received two doses of the MenACWY control vaccine. Trial participants were enrolled into age subgroups of 18-55, 56-69 and 70-plus years, which contained 148, 28 and 57 TCR-sequenced participants, respectively.

On the study overall, not on this receptor specifically: After two AZD1222 doses, spike-specific TCR breadth and depth were significantly higher than at day 0 and than in MenACWY recipients. Participants were mostly white British and included more females than males, and it was suggested by the authors that clonal diversity may have been underestimated. The vaccine-associated CD4 TCRs covered the entire spike protein, and the dominant responses fell in regions 160-218 and 743-854. Reportedly, almost half of the unique spike-specific TCRs recognized epitopes lying outside the regions that are mutated in the B.1.351 and B.1.1.7 variants. Because no samples from the day 14 peak response were available, repertoires could be characterized only after the peak T cell response. Conclusions about previously exposed vaccinees are limited because only five or six AZD1222 recipients were SARS-CoV-2 seropositive at baseline. In the small 56-69-year group, the increase in depth fell short of significance, most likely because of low power.

The CDR3 regions of human TCRbeta chains were subjected to immunosequencing. The study's processing was this. Repertoire TCRs were matched against a reference library of SARS-CoV-2-specific TCRs generated with the MIRA antigen-specificity platform. Breadth meant the fraction of unique TCRs that were SARS-CoV-2-associated, whereas depth meant the fraction of total T cells that were SARS-CoV-2-associated. Using the MIRA data, each spike-specific TCR was assigned both to the spike region to which the TCR was reactive and to a CD4 or CD8 class. Log10-transformed breadth and depth values were compared by one-way ANOVA with Sidak's multiple comparisons tests. TCRdb mirrors the immuneACCESS table, restricted to in-frame sequences. Some clones are absent from its copies; in checked studies, under half trace to an unresolved V gene, and the reason for the others is unknown. V, J and clone size were drawn from that table, and D and trimming were deduced from the DNA. The sample table shows about 130,000 clones, and around 90% are seen once. Around 0.98% of the sample is in the top ten clones.

The junction shows trimming of 2 bases on V and 2 bases on J, plus 15 bases between the germline ends. Reading from cysteine to phenylalanine, the CDR3 counts 16 amino acids. Just the 48-base CDR3 DNA is kept, in frame starting at base 1. Looking up the germline V gene yields CDR1 KGHSH and CDR2 LQKENI. Explained via the paper, the time point label denotes: about 28 days (+/-7) after the second vaccine dose. AZD1222 recipients given second doses at about 4 weeks or at about 12 weeks were pooled, since spike-specific TCR depth and breadth were not found to differ between the two schedules. Vaccinee samples came from UK trials COV001 and COV002, including a single-blind randomized controlled phase 2/3 trial of AZD1222 (ChAdOx1 nCoV-19) in healthy adults. For TCRbeta chain sequencing, PBMC samples from trial participants were taken at day 0 and at day 28 after the second dose.

The TCR comes from an adult who received the AZD1222 COVID-19 vaccine. The source material was peripheral blood, sampled 28 days after the second AZD1222 dose. The rearrangement combines TRBV18 with TRBJ2-5; the D region possibly corresponds to TRBD1 (5 bases align). CDR3 region: CASSPGQPPGQETQYF. The nucleotide sequence is given as TGTGCCAGCTCACCAGGACAACCGCCCGGACAAGAGACCCAGTACTTC.